Below are 8 T cell receptor beta chains sequenced from a single sample in a study of PD-L1 blockade in urothelial cancer. Here immunoSEQ multiplex PCR was the method, and the copy in TCRdb shows in-frame clones only, minus some. The sample contains about 26,000 clones, 65% to 90% of which appear only once. Sequences were derived from PBMCs, sampled around atezolizumab (anti-PD-L1) treatment. The source of these receptors is a man in his 60s with urothelial cancer.

V usage is TRBV19 and J usage is TRBJ2-3, with D maybe TRBD1 (6 bases). With 6 bases removed from V and 3 bases from J, the gap between germline ends came to 13 bases. This CDR3 region has 14 residues. The germline V gene has CDR1 LNHDA and CDR2 SQIVND (reference sequence). The CDR3 sequence is CASSLGRGTDTQYF. DNA for the CDR3: TGTGCCAGTAGCCTGGGCAGGGGAACAGATACGCAGTATTTT.

The gene calls are TRBV27 and TRBJ2-2; D is undetermined. V was cut by 3 bases and J by 4 bases, with 9 bases left in between. CDR1 is MNHEY and CDR2 is SMNVEV in the germline V gene (reference sequence). The CDR3 is 14 amino acids. CDR3 sequence (DNA): TGTGCCAGCAGTTTTATGTCGGGCACCGGGGAGCTGTTTTTT. As protein: CASSFMSGTGELFF.

CDR3 nucleotides: TGTGCCAGCAGCTGGACTAGCGAGACAGATACGCAGTATTTT. This sequence encodes CASSWTSETDTQYF. The rearrangement joins TRBV5-4 to TRBJ2-3, with 9 nucleotides matching TRBD2. The CDR3 is 14 residues long. Germline values: CDR1 SGHNT, CDR2 YYREEE (reference sequence). V shed 3 bases, J shed 3 bases, and the junction held 2 bases outside the gene matches.

This clone was seen more than once but under ten times. V gene TRBV30 combines with J gene TRBJ1-5; TRBD1 agrees at 9 bases. Germline V CDR1 and CDR2: GTSNPN, SVGIG (reference sequence). The CDR3 loop spans 15 amino acids. V was pared by 2 bases and J by 4 bases, with 6 bases of the junction left unmatched. The CDR3, as DNA: TGTGCCTGGAGTCTGACAGGGGGGTCAAATCAGCCCCAGCATTTT. It is translated as CAWSLTGGSNQPQHF. Combining the CDR3 with reference TRBV30 and TRBJ1-5 gives the whole variable domain SQTIHQWPATLVQPVGSPLSLECTVEGTSNPNLYWYRQAAGRGLQLLFYSVGIGQISSEVPQNLSASRPQDRQFILSSKKLLLSDSGFYLCAWSLTGGSNQPQHFGDGTRLSIL.

The CDR3 coding sequence is TGTGCCAGCAGCTTACACACAGGCGGCGGCTACACCTTC. Amino acids: CASSLHTGGGYTF. The V and J genes are TRBV7-9 and TRBJ1-2, with a tentative D call TRBD1 (5 bases). V shed 2 bases and J shed 8 bases, with 12 bases lying between them. The length of the CDR3 is 13 residues. The germline CDR1 and CDR2 sequences are SEHNR and FQNEAQ (reference sequence).

Only one count was recorded for this clone. J is TRBJ2-2 and V is TRBV6-1; D is perhaps TRBD2 (5 bases). Trimming shortened V by 2 bases and J by 1 base, and 8 bases separated the two germline ends. This CDR3 contains 15 residues. Germline lookup yields CDR1 MNHNS and CDR2 SASEGT. For the CDR3, the DNA is TGTGCCAGCAGTGAATCAGAGGGGAACACCGGGGAGCTGTTTTTT. It encodes CASSESEGNTGELFF.

V is TRBV4-1 and J is TRBJ1-2; D may be TRBD1 (5 bases). Germline CDR1 reads MGHRA; CDR2 reads YSYEKL. This CDR3 comprises 15 residues. The V gene lost 3 bases and the J gene lost 0 bases, with 11 bases spanning the gap. CDR3 sequence (DNA): TGCGCCAGCAGCCACCCGACAGACGCTAACTATGGCTACACCTTC. Translating it yields CASSHPTDANYGYTF.

V is TRBV30 and J is TRBJ1-4, with D maybe TRBD1 (6 bases). V was shortened by 5 bases and J by 3 bases, with 10 bases between the two germline ends. Per the germline V gene, CDR1 is GTSNPN and CDR2 is SVGIG (reference sequence). The CDR3 sequence is 13 residues long. For the CDR3, the DNA is TGTGCCTGGGCAGGGGTGGCTAATGAAAAACTGTTTTTT. It specifies CAWAGVANEKLFF. The variable domain in full, completed from reference TRBV30 and TRBJ1-4, reads SQTIHQWPATLVQPVGSPLSLECTVEGTSNPNLYWYRQAAGRGLQLLFYSVGIGQISSEVPQNLSASRPQDRQFILSSKKLLLSDSGFYLCAWAGVANEKLFFGSGTQLSVL.